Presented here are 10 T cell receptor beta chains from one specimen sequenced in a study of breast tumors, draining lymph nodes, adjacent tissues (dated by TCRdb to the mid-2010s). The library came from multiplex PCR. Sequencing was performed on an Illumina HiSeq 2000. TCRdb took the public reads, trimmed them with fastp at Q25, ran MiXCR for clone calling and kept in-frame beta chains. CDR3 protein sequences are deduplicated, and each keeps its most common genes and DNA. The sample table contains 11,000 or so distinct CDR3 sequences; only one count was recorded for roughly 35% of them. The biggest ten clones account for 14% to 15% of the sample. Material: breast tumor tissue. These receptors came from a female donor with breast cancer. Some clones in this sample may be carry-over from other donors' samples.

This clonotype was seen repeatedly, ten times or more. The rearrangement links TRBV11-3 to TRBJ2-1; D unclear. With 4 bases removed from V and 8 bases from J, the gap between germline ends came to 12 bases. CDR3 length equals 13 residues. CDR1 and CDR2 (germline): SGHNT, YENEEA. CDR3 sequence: CASSSSVADEQFF. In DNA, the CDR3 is TGTGCCAGCAGCTCATCGGTTGCGGATGAGCAGTTCTTC.

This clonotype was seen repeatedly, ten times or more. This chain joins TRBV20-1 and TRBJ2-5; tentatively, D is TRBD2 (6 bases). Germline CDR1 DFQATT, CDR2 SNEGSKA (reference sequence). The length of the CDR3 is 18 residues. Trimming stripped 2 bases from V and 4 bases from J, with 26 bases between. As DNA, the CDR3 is TGCAGTGCTAGAACCCCCTCTACTAGCCGGGGTCCTGGAGAGACCCAGTACTTC. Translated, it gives CSARTPSTSRGPGETQYF.

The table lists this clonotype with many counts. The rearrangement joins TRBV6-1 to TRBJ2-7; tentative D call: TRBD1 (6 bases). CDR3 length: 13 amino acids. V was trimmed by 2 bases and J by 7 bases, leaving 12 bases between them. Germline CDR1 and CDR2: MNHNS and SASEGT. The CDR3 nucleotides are TGTGCCAGCAGTGAAAAGGGGGATGTGGAGCAGTACTTC. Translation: CASSEKGDVEQYF.

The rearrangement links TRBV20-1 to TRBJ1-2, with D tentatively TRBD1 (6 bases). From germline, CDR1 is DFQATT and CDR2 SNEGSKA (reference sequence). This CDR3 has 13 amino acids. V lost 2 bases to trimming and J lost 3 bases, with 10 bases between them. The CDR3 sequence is CSARQGHDYGYTF. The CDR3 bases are TGCAGTGCTAGACAGGGACATGACTATGGCTACACCTTC.

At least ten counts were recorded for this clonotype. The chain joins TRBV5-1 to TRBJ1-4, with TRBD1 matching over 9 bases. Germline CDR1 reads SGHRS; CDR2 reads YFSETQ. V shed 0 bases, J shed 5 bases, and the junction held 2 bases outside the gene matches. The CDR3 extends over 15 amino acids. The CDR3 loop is CASSLGTGENEKLFF. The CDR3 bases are TGCGCCAGCAGCTTGGGGACAGGGGAAAATGAAAAACTGTTTTTT.

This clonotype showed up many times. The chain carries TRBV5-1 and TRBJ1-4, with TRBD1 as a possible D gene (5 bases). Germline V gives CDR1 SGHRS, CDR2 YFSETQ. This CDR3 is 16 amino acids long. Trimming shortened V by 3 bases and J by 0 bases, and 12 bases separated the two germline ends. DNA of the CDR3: TGCGCCAGCAGCTATTCCGGGGCCGCAACTAATGAAAAACTGTTTTTT. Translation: CASSYSGAATNEKLFF.

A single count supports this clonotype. The CDR3 reads CASSETSGSADTQYF. CDR3 nucleotides: TGTGCCAGCAGTGAGACTAGCGGGAGCGCAGATACGCAGTATTTT. This rearrangement joins TRBV6-1 to TRBJ2-3; 12 positions agree with TRBD2. The CDR3 contains 15 residues. The V gene end was trimmed by 3 bases and the J gene end by 4 bases; junction bases not matched to a gene: 2. Germline-derived CDR1 and CDR2 are MNHNS and SASEGT.

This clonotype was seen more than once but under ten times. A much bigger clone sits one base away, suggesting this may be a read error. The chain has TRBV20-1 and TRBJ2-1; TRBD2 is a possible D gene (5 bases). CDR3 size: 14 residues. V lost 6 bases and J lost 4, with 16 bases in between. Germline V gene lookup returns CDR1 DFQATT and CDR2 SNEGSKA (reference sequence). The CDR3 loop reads CSAAGPRGYNEQFF. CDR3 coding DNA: TGCAGTGCCGCGGGCCCTCGAGGGTACAATGAGCAGTTCTTC.

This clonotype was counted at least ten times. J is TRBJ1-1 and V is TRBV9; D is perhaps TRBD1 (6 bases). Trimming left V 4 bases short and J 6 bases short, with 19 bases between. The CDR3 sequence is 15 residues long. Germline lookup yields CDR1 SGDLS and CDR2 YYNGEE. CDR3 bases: TGTGCCAGCAGCACGGCGGGGGGCCCCGGGTCTGAAGCTTTCTTT. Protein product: CASSTAGGPGSEAFF. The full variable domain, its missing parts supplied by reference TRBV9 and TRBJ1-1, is DSGVTQTPKHLITATGQRVTLRCSPRSGDLSVYWYQQSLDQGLQFLIQYYNGEERAKGNILERFSAQQFPDLHSELNLSSLELGDSALYFCASSTAGGPGSEAFFGQGTRLTVV.

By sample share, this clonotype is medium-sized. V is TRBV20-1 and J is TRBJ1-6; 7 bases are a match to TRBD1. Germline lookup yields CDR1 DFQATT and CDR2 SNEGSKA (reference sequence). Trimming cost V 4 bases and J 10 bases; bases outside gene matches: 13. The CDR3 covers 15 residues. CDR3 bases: TGCAGTGCTAATGCCCTGACAGGGTCAGAATCACCCCTCCACTTT. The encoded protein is CSANALTGSESPLHF.